A single sample gave rise to the 8 T cell receptor beta chains below, sequenced in a study of blood T cell repertoires in COVID-19. Clones were sequenced by immunoSEQ multiplex PCR, and TCRdb holds only the in-frame ones, with some missing. This sample yields around 200,000 clones, of which approximately 83% are seen a single time; about 2.7% belongs to the top ten. Sequences were obtained from peripheral blood. The receptors shown here come from a human donor with acute or convalescent COVID-19. The donor label of this sample is uncertain.

This chain links TRBV7-8 with TRBJ1-2; D perhaps matches TRBD1 (5 bases). The CDR3 is made up of 14 amino acids. The V gene's germline CDR1 is SGHVS and CDR2 FQNEAQ. V lost 5 bases to trimming and J lost 0 bases, with 10 bases between them. The CDR3 sequence is CASSHGGTNYGYTF. The CDR3 nucleotides are TGTGCCAGCAGCCACGGGGGTACTAACTATGGCTACACCTTC.

The chain joins TRBV4-1 to TRBJ2-4; TRBD2 agrees at 7 bases. J gave up 0 bases and V 2 bases, and 10 bases lay outside the gene matches. The germline gives CDR1 MGHRA, CDR2 YSYEKL. The CDR3 spans 18 residues. The CDR3 reads CASSQHSQAGEAKNIQYF. The CDR3 DNA reads TGCGCCAGCAGCCAACACAGCCAGGCGGGAGAAGCCAAAAACATTCAGTACTTC.

Points on this clone: Possible read error: a much larger clone is one base away. This rearrangement joins TRBV7-3 to TRBJ2-2; D is uncertain. Trimming left V 1 base short and J 1 base short, with 4 bases between. The germline CDR1 and CDR2 sequences are SGHTA and FQGTGA. There are 14 residues in the CDR3. This chain's CDR3 is CASSLNRNTGELFF. CDR3 in DNA: TGTGCCAGCAGCTTAAACAGGAACACCGGGGAGCTGTTTTTT.

The rearrangement links TRBV30 to TRBJ1-1, with D unresolved. The germline gives CDR1 GTSNPN, CDR2 SVGIG (reference sequence). V gave up 2 bases and J gave up 0 bases, with 13 bases separating them. The CDR3 is 15 amino acids. In DNA, the CDR3 is TGTGCCTGGAGTCCCCAGGCCCTGATGAACACTGAAGCTTTCTTT. It is translated as CAWSPQALMNTEAFF.

The chain carries TRBV6-5 and TRBJ1-3; D is ambiguous. V shed 0 bases and J shed 2 bases, with 8 bases lying between them. Germline values: CDR1 MNHEY, CDR2 SVGAGI. This CDR3 has 15 residues. The CDR3 sequence: CASSYSWQAGNTIYF. In DNA, the CDR3 is TGTGCCAGCAGTTACTCGTGGCAGGCTGGAAACACCATATATTTT.

This chain connects TRBV18 to TRBJ2-7; D is possibly TRBD2 (5 bases). The CDR3 extends over 14 amino acids. The V gene's germline CDR1 is KGHSH and CDR2 LQKENI. V shed 3 bases and J shed 2 bases, with 11 bases lying between them. CDR3 sequence reads: CASSPIGEAYEQYF. CDR3 DNA sequence: TGTGCCAGCTCACCGATCGGGGAAGCCTACGAGCAGTACTTC.

Written as DNA, the CDR3 is TGTGCCATCAGTGAACTAGCTGAGGCCACCGGGGAGCTGTTTTTT. This translates into CAISELAEATGELFF. This chain links TRBV10-3 with TRBJ2-2; a possible D gene is TRBD2 (6 bases). Germline lookup yields CDR1 ENHRY and CDR2 SYGVKD. Trimming took 3 bases from V and 4 from J, leaving 12 bases between them. This CDR3 is 15 amino acids long.

CDR3 residues: CASSSGPGETQYF. Here the CDR3 DNA reads TGTGCCAGCAGTTCCGGTCCCGGTGAGACCCAGTACTTC. The chain links TRBV6-6 to TRBJ2-5, with unresolved D. This CDR3 spans 13 amino acids. CDR1 MNHNY and CDR2 SVGAGI come from the germline V gene (reference sequence). V was trimmed by 4 bases and J by 5 bases, leaving 11 bases between them.